The 18 T cell receptor beta chains below were found in one sample sequenced in a study of cytomegalovirus exposure and HLA in healthy donors. Vbeta (60) and Jbeta (13) primers were used in the PCR. TCRdb keeps only in-frame clones here, not all; method: immunoSEQ multiplex PCR. The profile shows over 150,000 clones, 60% to 85% of them singletons. The source material was PBMCs. These receptors came from a woman younger than 30 in good health and CMV-seronegative.

The chain couples TRBV29-1 to TRBJ2-2, with 7 bases identical to TRBD1. V shed 7 bases, J shed 4 bases, and the junction held 6 bases outside the gene matches. The CDR3 is 13 residues long. Germline CDR1 SQVTM, CDR2 ANQGSEA. DNA for the CDR3: TGCAGCGGGGAGACAGGGCGCACCGGGGAGCTGTTTTTT. Encoded protein: CSGETGRTGELFF.

The chain links TRBV7-8 to TRBJ1-2; 7 bases align to TRBD1. V shed 5 bases, J shed 1 base, and the junction held 4 bases outside the gene matches. The CDR3 totals 14 residues. Germline-derived CDR1 and CDR2 are SGHVS and FQNEAQ. The CDR3 coding sequence is TGTGCCAGCAGCGCGGGACAGAATAACTATGGCTACACCTTC. Translated, it gives CASSAGQNNYGYTF.

This clone was recorded a few times. DNA of the CDR3: TGTGCCAGCAGCCGTCTGGGGGTAGCGGGAGATGAGCAGTTCTTC. Residues: CASSRLGVAGDEQFF. This chain connects TRBV7-2 to TRBJ2-1, with 9 bases aligning to TRBD2. V lost 5 bases, J lost 8 bases, and 10 bases stayed unmatched. The CDR3 covers 15 residues. CDR1 SGHTA and CDR2 FQGNSA come from the germline V gene.

The rearrangement joins TRBV18 to TRBJ1-2; 10 bases are shared with TRBD1. Germline CDR1 KGHSH, CDR2 LQKENI. The V gene end was trimmed by 1 base and the J gene end by 4 bases; junction bases not matched to a gene: 9. This CDR3 has 17 amino acids. The DNA of the CDR3 is TGTGCCAGCTCACCACAGGACGGGACAGGGGAATTCTATGGCTACACCTTC. It is translated as CASSPQDGTGEFYGYTF.

There are a few counts of this clone. The chain has TRBV12-5 and TRBJ2-1; TRBD2 matches at 9 bases. CDR3 size: 14 residues. The germline V gene has CDR1 LGHNT and CDR2 FRNRAP. V was clipped by 1 base and J by 7 bases; unmatched bases: 2. The CDR3 is CASGLGTSENEQFF. Here the CDR3 DNA reads TGTGCTAGTGGTTTGGGGACTAGCGAAAATGAGCAGTTCTTC.

This chain links TRBV18 with TRBJ1-3, with D perhaps matching TRBD1 (6 bases). V lost 3 bases and J lost 3, with 15 bases in between. Germline CDR1 and CDR2: KGHSH and LQKENI. This CDR3 has 16 amino acids. CDR3 DNA: TGTGCCAGCTCACCTATAATCGGACAGATTGGAAACACCATATATTTT. Its protein is CASSPIIGQIGNTIYF.

The chain links TRBV6-6 to TRBJ2-7; weak D call: TRBD2 (6 bases). CDR1 is MNHNY, CDR2 SVGAGI, per germline (reference sequence). V lost 0 bases and J 7 bases, leaving 13 bases between the germline ends. This CDR3 has 14 amino acids. The CDR3 region has the DNA TGTGCCAGCAGTTACTCGGAGTTGGCGGGAGAGCAGTACTTC. Amino acids: CASSYSELAGEQYF.

About this clone itself: At one of its ends the junction is not consistent with the germline gene, which may arise from a read error. The J gene is TRBJ1-1, the V gene TRBV30, with no clear D. CDR3 length equals 12 residues. The germline V gene has CDR1 GTSNPN and CDR2 SVGIG (reference sequence). Here the CDR3 reads CAWSPQPTETFF. DNA for the CDR3: TGTGCCTGGAGCCCACAGCCCACTGAAACTTTCTTT.

V usage is TRBV6-5 and J usage is TRBJ2-5; 7 bases are a match to TRBD1. Trimming cost V 5 bases and J 2 bases; bases outside gene matches: 8. Germline assignment: CDR1 MNHEY and CDR2 SVGAGI. The CDR3 covers 15 residues. CDR3 region: CASSPFGTDQETQYF. The CDR3, as DNA: TGTGCCAGCAGTCCTTTCGGGACAGATCAAGAGACCCAGTACTTC.

This chain joins TRBV6-1 and TRBJ1-4, with a possible D match to TRBD1 (6 bases). Germline V gives CDR1 MNHNS, CDR2 SASEGT. This CDR3 spans 13 amino acids. V lost 7 bases, J lost 5 bases, and 11 bases lay in between. CDR3 sequence reads: CASTLDRNEKLFF. The DNA of the CDR3 is TGTGCCAGCACTTTAGACAGGAATGAAAAACTGTTTTTT.

The chain carries TRBV7-3 and TRBJ2-1; 9 positions agree with TRBD1. Germline assignment: CDR1 SGHTA and CDR2 FQGTGA. V was pared by 0 bases and J by 5 bases, with 11 bases of the junction left unmatched. This CDR3 has 18 amino acids. The CDR3 loop reads CASSLTLIGTGPDNEQFF. CDR3 nucleotides: TGTGCCAGCAGCTTAACGTTAATCGGGACAGGGCCAGACAATGAGCAGTTCTTC.

This chain joins TRBV7-2 and TRBJ1-2; a weak D match, TRBD1 (5 bases). V lost 0 bases and J 4 bases, leaving 9 bases between the germline ends. CDR1 is SGHTA and CDR2 is FQGNSA in the germline V gene. The CDR3 loop spans 14 amino acids. The CDR3 nucleotides are TGTGCCAGCAGCTTAGCGCGGGGCGTCTATGGCTACACCTTC. It specifies CASSLARGVYGYTF.

The chain carries TRBV5-6 and TRBJ1-2; D unclear. Germline assignment: CDR1 SGHDT and CDR2 YYEEEE. Deletions cut 0 bases from V and 4 bases from J, with 13 bases between. The CDR3 runs 15 residues. CDR3 sequence: CASSLEAQVFYGYTF. In DNA form, the CDR3 reads TGTGCCAGCAGCTTGGAGGCTCAGGTGTTCTATGGCTACACCTTC.

V usage is TRBV7-2 and J usage is TRBJ1-1; TRBD1 is a possible D gene (6 bases). The CDR3 loop spans 16 amino acids. The germline V gene has CDR1 SGHTA and CDR2 FQGNSA. Between the trimmed V and J ends, which lost 2 bases and 0 bases, there was a span of 13 bases. The CDR3 spells CASSLFGGGLNTEAFF. The CDR3 DNA reads TGTGCCAGCAGCTTATTTGGGGGCGGGCTGAACACTGAAGCTTTCTTT.

This clone was seen a few times. The chain carries TRBV5-3 and TRBJ2-1, with 8 bases lining up with TRBD2. TRBV5-3 is an open reading frame whose function is uncertain. After removal of 2 bases from V and 8 bases from J, the junction contained 12 bases not matched to a gene. The CDR3 extends over 16 amino acids. Here the CDR3 reads CARSFTGTRAWDEQFF. In DNA form, the CDR3 reads TGTGCCAGAAGCTTCACCGGGACTAGGGCGTGGGATGAGCAGTTCTTC.

The V gene is TRBV7-3, the J gene TRBJ2-2, with 11 bases that match TRBD2. This CDR3 region has 19 residues. From germline, CDR1 is SGHTA and CDR2 FQGTGA. Trimming removed 3 bases from V and 3 bases from J; junction bases left unmatched: 12. This chain's CDR3 is CASSFPEETSGDYTGELFF. For the CDR3, the DNA is TGTGCCAGCAGCTTTCCCGAAGAGACTAGCGGGGACTACACCGGGGAGCTGTTTTTT.

There are a few counts of this clone. This CDR3 is also generated by other DNA sequences in the sample. V is TRBV5-1 and J is TRBJ1-4, with 10 bases aligning to TRBD1. The CDR3 runs 14 residues. The V segment lost 4 bases and the J segment 5 bases; nucleotides outside the gene matches: 2. Germline V gene lookup returns CDR1 SGHRS and CDR2 YFSETQ. The DNA of the CDR3 is TGCGCCAGCAGCCTGGGACAGGGGAATGAAAAACTGTTTTTT. Protein product: CASSLGQGNEKLFF. The whole variable domain, remainder taken from reference TRBV5-1 and TRBJ1-4, is KAGVTQTPRYLIKTRGQQVTLSCSPISGHRSVSWYQQTPGQGLQFLFEYFSETQRNKGNFPGRFSGRQFSNSRSEMNVSTLELGDSALYLCASSLGQGNEKLFFGSGTQLSVL.

This sequence joins TRBV27 and TRBJ2-7; 7 bases match TRBD1. This CDR3 region has 15 residues. Looked up from germline, CDR1 is MNHEY and CDR2 is SMNVEV (reference sequence). V shed 2 bases and J 4 bases; nucleotides not matched to a gene: 8. The CDR3 here is CASSLGFTGDYEQYF. The CDR3, as DNA: TGTGCCAGCAGTTTAGGGTTCACAGGGGATTACGAGCAGTACTTC.